Below, one T cell receptor beta chain is given with its context. This CDR3 contains 12 residues. V gave up 4 bases and J gave up 5 bases, with 9 bases separating them. In germline, CDR1 is SGHTA, CDR2 FQGNSA. Only in-frame clones appear in the TCRdb table, and some are missing; sequencing was by immunoSEQ multiplex PCR. The sample lists approximately 50,000 clones; over 70% were seen once. This entry comes from a study of blood T cell repertoires in COVID-19. The chain is built from TRBV7-2 and TRBJ2-7; possible D gene TRBD1, 6 bases. The sequenced material came from peripheral blood. The origin of this receptor is a human donor in a cohort sampled during active COVID-19. The CDR3 DNA sequence: TGTGCCAGCAGCTCTACAGGGCACGAGCAGTACTTC. This sequence encodes CASSSTGHEQYF.